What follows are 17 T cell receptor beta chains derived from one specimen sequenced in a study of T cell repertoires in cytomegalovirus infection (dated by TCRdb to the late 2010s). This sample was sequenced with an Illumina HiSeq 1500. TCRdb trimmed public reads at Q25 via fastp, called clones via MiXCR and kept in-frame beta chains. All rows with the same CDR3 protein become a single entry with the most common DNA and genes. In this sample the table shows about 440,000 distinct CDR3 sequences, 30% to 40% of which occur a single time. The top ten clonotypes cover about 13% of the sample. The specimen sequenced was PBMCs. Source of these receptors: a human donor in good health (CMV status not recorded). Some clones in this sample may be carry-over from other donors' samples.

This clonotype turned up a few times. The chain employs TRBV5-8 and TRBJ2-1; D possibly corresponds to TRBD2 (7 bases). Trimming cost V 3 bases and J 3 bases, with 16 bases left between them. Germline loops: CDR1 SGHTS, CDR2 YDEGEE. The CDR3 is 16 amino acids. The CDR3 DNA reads TGTGCCAGCAGCTATCTCGGCGGGGGCTACTACAATGAGCAGTTCTTC. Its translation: CASSYLGGGYYNEQFF.

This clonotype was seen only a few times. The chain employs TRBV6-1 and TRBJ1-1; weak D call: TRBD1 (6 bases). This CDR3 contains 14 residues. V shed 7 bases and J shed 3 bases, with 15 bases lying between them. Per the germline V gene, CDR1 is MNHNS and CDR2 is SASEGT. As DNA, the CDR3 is TGTGCCAGCACTGCGGGAGGGGGGTACACTGAAGCTTTCTTT. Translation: CASTAGGGYTEAFF.

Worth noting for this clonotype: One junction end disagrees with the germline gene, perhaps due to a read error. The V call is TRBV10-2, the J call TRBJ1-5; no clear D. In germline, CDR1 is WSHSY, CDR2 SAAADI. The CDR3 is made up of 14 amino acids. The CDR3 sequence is CTSSQGRRDQPQHF. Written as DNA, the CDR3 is TGCACCAGCAGCCAAGGACGGAGGGATCAGCCCCAGCATTTT.

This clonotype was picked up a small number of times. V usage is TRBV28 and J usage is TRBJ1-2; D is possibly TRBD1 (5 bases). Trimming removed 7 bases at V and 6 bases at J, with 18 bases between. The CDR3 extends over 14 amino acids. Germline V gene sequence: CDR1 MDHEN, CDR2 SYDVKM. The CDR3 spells CASNNPGQGHGYTF. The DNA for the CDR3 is TGTGCCAGCAACAACCCCGGGCAGGGCCATGGCTACACCTTC.

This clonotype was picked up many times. CDR3 bases: TGTGCCAGCAGCTCCTTGGGACAGGGGAACTATGGCTACACCTTC. Protein sequence: CASSSLGQGNYGYTF. This chain connects TRBV6-5 to TRBJ1-2, with 10 bases lining up with TRBD1. The junction had 6 bases not matched to a gene; V was cut back by 6 bases and J by 2 bases. The CDR3 covers 15 residues. Germline values: CDR1 MNHEY, CDR2 SVGAGI.

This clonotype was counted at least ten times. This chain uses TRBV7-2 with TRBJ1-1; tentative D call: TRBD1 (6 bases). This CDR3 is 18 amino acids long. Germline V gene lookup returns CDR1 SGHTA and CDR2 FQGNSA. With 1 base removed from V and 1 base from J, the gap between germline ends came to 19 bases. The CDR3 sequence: CASSLDPTSRDKNTEAFF. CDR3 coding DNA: TGTGCCAGCAGCTTAGATCCCACCTCGAGGGACAAGAACACTGAAGCTTTCTTT.

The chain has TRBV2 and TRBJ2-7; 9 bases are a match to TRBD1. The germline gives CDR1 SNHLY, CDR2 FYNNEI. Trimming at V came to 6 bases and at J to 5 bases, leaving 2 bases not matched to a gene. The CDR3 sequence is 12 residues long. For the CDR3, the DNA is TGTGCCAGCAGGAGGGACAGGGACGAGCAGTACTTC. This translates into CASRRDRDEQYF.

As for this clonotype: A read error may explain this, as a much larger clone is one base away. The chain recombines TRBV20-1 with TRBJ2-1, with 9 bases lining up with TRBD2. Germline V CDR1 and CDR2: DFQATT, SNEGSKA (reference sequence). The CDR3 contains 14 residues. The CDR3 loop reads CTARTSVSYNEQFF. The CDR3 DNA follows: TGCACTGCTAGGACTAGCGTTAGCTACAATGAGCAGTTCTTC.

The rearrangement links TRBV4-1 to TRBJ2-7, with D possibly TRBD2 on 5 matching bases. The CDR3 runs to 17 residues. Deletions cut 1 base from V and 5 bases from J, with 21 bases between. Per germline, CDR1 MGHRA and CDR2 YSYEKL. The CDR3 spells CASSQAPQNGVNNEQYF. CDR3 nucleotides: TGCGCCAGCAGCCAAGCCCCACAAAACGGGGTAAACAACGAGCAGTACTTC.

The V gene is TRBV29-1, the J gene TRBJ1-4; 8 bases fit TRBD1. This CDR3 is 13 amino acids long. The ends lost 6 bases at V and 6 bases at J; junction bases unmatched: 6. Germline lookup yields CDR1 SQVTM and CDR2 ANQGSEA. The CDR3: CSVAGQGYEKLFF. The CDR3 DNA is TGCAGCGTCGCCGGACAGGGATATGAAAAACTGTTTTTT.

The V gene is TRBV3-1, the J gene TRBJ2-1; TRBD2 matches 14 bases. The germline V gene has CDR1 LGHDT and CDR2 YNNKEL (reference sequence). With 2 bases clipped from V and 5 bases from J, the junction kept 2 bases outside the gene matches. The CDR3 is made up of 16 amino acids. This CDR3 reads CASSQWTSGGHNEQFF. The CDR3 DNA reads TGTGCCAGCAGCCAATGGACTAGCGGGGGGCACAATGAGCAGTTCTTC.

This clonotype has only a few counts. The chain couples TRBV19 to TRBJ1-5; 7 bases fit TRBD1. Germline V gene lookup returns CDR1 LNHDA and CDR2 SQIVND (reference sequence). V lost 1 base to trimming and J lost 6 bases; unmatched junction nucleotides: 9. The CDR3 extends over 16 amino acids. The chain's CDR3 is CASSIVPQGRFQPQHF. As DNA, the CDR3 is TGTGCCAGTAGTATAGTCCCACAGGGGAGGTTTCAGCCCCAGCATTTT.

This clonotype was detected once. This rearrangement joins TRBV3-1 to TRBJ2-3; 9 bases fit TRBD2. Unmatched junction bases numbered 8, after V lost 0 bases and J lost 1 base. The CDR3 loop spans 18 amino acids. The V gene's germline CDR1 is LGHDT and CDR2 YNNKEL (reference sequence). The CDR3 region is CASSQDPWAGGRTDTQYF. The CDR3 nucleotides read TGTGCCAGCAGCCAAGATCCCTGGGCGGGGGGGCGCACAGATACGCAGTATTTT.

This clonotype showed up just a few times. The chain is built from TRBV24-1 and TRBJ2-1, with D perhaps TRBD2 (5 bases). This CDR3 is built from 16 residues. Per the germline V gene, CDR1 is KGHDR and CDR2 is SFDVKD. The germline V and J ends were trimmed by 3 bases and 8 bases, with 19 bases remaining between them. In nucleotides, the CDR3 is TGTGCCACCAGTGATCCCACCGTCGGGAATCTGCATGAGCAGTTCTTC. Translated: CATSDPTVGNLHEQFF.

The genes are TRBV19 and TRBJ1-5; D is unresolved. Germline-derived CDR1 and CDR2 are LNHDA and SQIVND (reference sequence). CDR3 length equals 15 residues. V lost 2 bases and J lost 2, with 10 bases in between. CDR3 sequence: CASSITPGGNQPQHF. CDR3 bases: TGTGCCAGTAGTATAACGCCGGGAGGCAATCAGCCCCAGCATTTT.

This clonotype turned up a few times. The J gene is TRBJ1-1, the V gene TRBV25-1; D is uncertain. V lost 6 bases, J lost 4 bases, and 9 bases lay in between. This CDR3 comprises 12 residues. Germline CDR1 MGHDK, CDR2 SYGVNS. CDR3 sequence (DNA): TGTGCCAGCAGGGGGTGGGCCACTGAAGCTTTCTTT. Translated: CASRGWATEAFF.

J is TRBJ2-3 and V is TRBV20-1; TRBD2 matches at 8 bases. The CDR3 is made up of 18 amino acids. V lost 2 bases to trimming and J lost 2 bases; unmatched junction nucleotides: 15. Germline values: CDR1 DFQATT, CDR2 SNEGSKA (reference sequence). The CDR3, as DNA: TGCAGTGCTAGACCGGCCGGCCGGCGGGGGGCCTTCACAGATACGCAGTATTTT. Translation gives CSARPAGRRGAFTDTQYF.